This T cell receptor beta chain was sequenced for a study of CD8 T cells in acute hepatitis C reinfection. Study findings and constraints: A V04-02/J02-02 clonotype was among more than 10 public ones, independent of outcome. Few CDR3s matched those for other epitopes.

There are 12 residues in the CDR3. From germline, CDR1 is LNHDA and CDR2 SQIVND (reference sequence). With 8 bases removed from V and 4 bases from J, the gap between germline ends came to 9 bases. This clone turned up a few times. Antigen unknown. Produced via immunoSEQ multiplex PCR; TCRdb's table is partial and in-frame only. The sample comprises about 38,000 clones, around 85% of which are singletons, and 11% rests with the top ten. The time point here: naive CD8 control sorted from an acute-time-point sample. Every 3 months, donors from a Montreal cohort of people who inject drugs were followed. Acute primary HCV meant a new positive RNA or antibody result following a negative test within 24 weeks.

Sequencing was carried out using naive CD8+ T cells from PBMCs. V and J are TRBV19 and TRBJ1-5; a weak D match, TRBD1 (5 bases). The TCR was taken from a woman younger than 35 who spontaneously cleared hepatitis C infection. In DNA form, the CDR3 reads TGTGCCAGTGATGAGGGGAATCAGCCCCAGCATTTT. It translates to CASDEGNQPQHF.